The rows below give T cell receptor beta chains drawn from one sample of a study of T cells after yellow fever vaccination. TCRdb re-called the 5' RACE reads with MiXCR, one entry per CDR3 protein. The sample carries approximately 250,000 distinct CDR3 sequences, more than 3.5% recorded once. Sequencing was performed on PBMCs, taken 15 days after the yellow fever booster vaccination. The receptors come from a young man who received the YFV17D yellow fever vaccine. Both conserved end residues are part of each CDR3. Each record gives: J gene, V gene, clone size, D gene, CDR3 protein, CDR3 DNA. D genes are given only for firm matches. Where a row states a size, it is once, few, many or the class of an expanded clone; other rows omit it.

TRBJ2-1 TRBV6-5 many - CASTFGPSYNEQFF TGTGCCAGTACATTTGGTCCCTCCTACAATGAGCAGTTCTTC
TRBJ2-1 TRBV6-5 many - CASSFLPAYNEQFF TGTGCCAGCAGTTTCCTACCCGCCTACAATGAGCAGTTCTTC
TRBJ2-5 TRBV12-3/TRBV12-4 few - CASSLQGLGETQYF TGTGCCAGCAGCCTACAGGGTTTGGGAGAGACCCAGTACTTC
TRBJ1-5 TRBV5-1 many TRBD1 CASSLGDREFSNQPQHF TGCGCCAGCAGCTTGGGTGACAGGGAATTCAGCAATCAGCCCCAGCATTTT
TRBJ1-1 TRBV12-3/TRBV12-4 many - CASSFGRGTEAFF TGTGCCAGCAGTTTTGGAAGGGGCACTGAAGCTTTCTTT
TRBJ1-2 TRBV4-1 many - CASSQGLANYGYTF TGCGCCAGCAGCCAAGGACTGGCTAACTATGGCTACACCTTC
TRBJ1-6 TRBV21-1 many - CASSVRKGTANSPLHF TGTGCCAGCAGCGTACGGAAGGGGACAGCGAATTCACCCCTCCACTTT
TRBJ2-7 TRBV29-1 many - CSVVSSYEQYF TGCAGCGTTGTAAGCTCCTACGAGCAGTACTTC
TRBJ2-7 TRBV5-1 many TRBD1 CASSFRQGLSYEQYF TGCGCCAGCAGCTTCCGACAGGGGCTATCTTACGAGCAGTACTTC
TRBJ1-3 TRBV25-1 many - CATKGNTIYF TGTGCCACTAAGGGAAACACCATATATTTT
TRBJ2-2 TRBV11-3 few - CASSELSRTGELFF TGTGCCAGCTCAGAGCTCAGTCGCACCGGGGAGCTGTTTTTT
TRBJ2-4 TRBV4-1 many TRBD2 CASSQRTSILENIQYF TGCGCCAGCAGCCAGAGGACTAGCATTCTAGAGAACATTCAGTACTTC
TRBJ2-5 TRBV18 - TRBD2 CASSATSGEETQYF TGTGCCAGCTCAGCAACTAGCGGGGAAGAGACCCAGTACTTC
TRBJ2-3 TRBV5-1 many TRBD2 CASSLSGGMADTQYF TGCGCCAGCAGCTTGTCCGGGGGGATGGCAGATACGCAGTATTTT
TRBJ1-2 TRBV5-6 many TRBD1 CASSWDRAMSYGYTF TGTGCCAGCAGCTGGGACAGGGCGATGAGCTATGGCTACACCTTC
TRBJ1-2 TRBV18 many TRBD1 CASSPPSTGNYGYTF TGTGCCAGCTCACCACCTTCGACAGGGAACTATGGCTACACCTTC
TRBJ2-5 TRBV5-1 - - CASSPEAFQETQYF TGCGCCAGCAGCCCGGAGGCCTTCCAAGAGACCCAGTACTTC
TRBJ2-2 TRBV12-3/TRBV12-4 many - CASSPKTNTGELFF TGTGCCAGCAGTCCCAAGACGAACACCGGGGAGCTGTTTTTT
TRBJ1-1 TRBV27 many - CASSRGRADTEAFF TGTGCCAGCAGTAGGGGCAGGGCTGACACTGAAGCTTTCTTT
TRBJ2-5 TRBV18 many TRBD2 CASSPKAYVVAGKETQYF TGTGCCAGCTCACCGAAGGCCTACGTGGTAGCGGGGAAAGAGACCCAGTACTTC
TRBJ1-1 TRBV27 many - CASSPRRFAEAFF TGTGCCAGCAGTCCCCGCCGGTTTGCTGAAGCTTTCTTT
TRBJ2-3 TRBV20-1 many TRBD2 CSAGSGVSTDTQYF TGCAGTGCTGGGAGCGGGGTTAGCACAGATACGCAGTATTTT
TRBJ1-1 TRBV5-1 many TRBD1 CASILGQGSTEAFF TGCGCCAGCATCTTAGGACAGGGGTCAACTGAAGCTTTCTTT
TRBJ1-5 TRBV12-3/TRBV12-4 many - CASTLGRAQPQHF TGTGCCAGCACCTTAGGGCGTGCTCAGCCCCAGCATTTT
TRBJ1-2 TRBV5-1 many - CASSTSTGSGYTF TGCGCCAGCAGCACTTCAACAGGGTCTGGCTACACCTTC
TRBJ2-6 TRBV4-3 many - CASSPQDMISGANVLTF TGCGCCAGCTCCCCTCAGGACATGATCTCTGGGGCCAACGTCCTGACTTTC
TRBJ1-5 TRBV7-2 many - CASSARGGNQPQHF TGTGCCAGCAGCGCCCGGGGGGGCAATCAGCCCCAGCATTTT
TRBJ2-7 TRBV6-5 many TRBD2 CASSYSSGGWYEQYF TGTGCCAGCAGTTACTCTAGCGGGGGGTGGTACGAGCAGTACTTC
TRBJ2-1 TRBV5-1 many - CASSLRPQTYNEQFF TGCGCCAGCAGCTTGAGGCCACAAACCTACAATGAGCAGTTCTTC
TRBJ2-1 TRBV12-3/TRBV12-4 many TRBD2 CASSPGLWDSGGKNEQFF TGTGCCAGCAGCCCCGGGCTGTGGGATAGCGGGGGGAAAAATGAGCAGTTCTTC
TRBJ2-1 TRBV29-1 many TRBD2 CSVAFPAGGGNEQFF TGCAGCGTCGCCTTTCCCGCCGGCGGGGGGAATGAGCAGTTCTTC
TRBJ2-2 TRBV12-1 many - CASSFRASGGGTGELFF TGTGCCAGCAGCTTTCGGGCTAGCGGGGGGGGTACCGGGGAGCTGTTTTTT
TRBJ2-1 TRBV18 many - CASSQPDSDGSYNEQFF TGTGCCAGCTCACAACCAGACAGCGATGGTTCCTACAATGAGCAGTTCTTC
TRBJ1-5 TRBV5-1 many TRBD1 CASSLGQGGGQPQHF TGCGCCAGCAGCTTGGGTCAGGGGGGCGGCCAGCCCCAGCATTTT
TRBJ1-1 TRBV5-1 many TRBD1 CASSSGTGLDTEAFF TGCGCCAGCAGCTCCGGGACAGGGCTTGACACTGAAGCTTTCTTT
TRBJ2-5 TRBV7-9 many - CASSRQPQETQYF TGTGCCAGCAGCCGACAGCCTCAAGAGACCCAGTACTTC
TRBJ2-2 TRBV14 - TRBD2 CASSRRLANPGFGTGELFF TGTGCCAGCAGTCGTCGACTAGCCAATCCGGGGTTTGGCACCGGGGAGCTGTTTTTT
TRBJ2-5 TRBV6-2/TRBV6-3 many TRBD2 CASRQLAGLQETQYF TGTGCCAGCAGACAACTAGCGGGGCTCCAAGAGACCCAGTACTTC
TRBJ1-3 TRBV7-9 many - CASSSRGASSGNTIYF TGTGCCAGCAGCTCCCGGGGGGCGAGCTCTGGAAACACCATATATTTT
TRBJ1-1 TRBV5-4 many - CASSLLVRGDTEAFF TGTGCCAGCAGCTTGTTGGTGCGAGGGGACACTGAAGCTTTCTTT
TRBJ2-2 TRBV4-3 many - CASSPPDRLELFF TGCGCCAGCAGCCCCCCTGATAGGCTGGAGCTGTTTTTT
TRBJ2-3 TRBV11-2 - TRBD2 CASSSWGLAGGINTQYF TGTGCCAGCAGCTCTTGGGGACTAGCGGGGGGGATAAATACGCAGTATTTT
TRBJ2-1 TRBV7-9 many TRBD2 CASSWDSGGGNEQFF TGTGCCAGCAGCTGGGATAGCGGGGGGGGTAATGAGCAGTTCTTC
TRBJ1-1 TRBV5-6 many TRBD1 CASSLQGVFVTEAFF TGTGCCAGCAGCTTACAGGGGGTTTTTGTCACTGAAGCTTTCTTT
TRBJ2-5 TRBV5-1 many TRBD1 CASSVTGGAETQYF TGCGCCAGCAGCGTCACAGGGGGCGCAGAGACCCAGTACTTC
TRBJ1-5 TRBV20-1 many - CSARDWGSRGGGNQPQHF TGCAGTGCTAGAGATTGGGGCAGTCGGGGCGGGGGCAATCAGCCCCAGCATTTT